Listed here are 24 T cell receptor beta chains from one sample, sequenced in a study of blood T cells in healthy people across ages (dated by TCRdb to the mid-2010s). Libraries were made using 5' RACE. TCRdb records Illumina HiSeq 2500 as the sequencer. The second PCR ran for roughly 7 to 11 cycles and used a J-beta primer mix along with a sample-barcoded 5' primer. TCRdb reprocessed the public reads (quality trimming at Q25 with fastp, clone calling with MiXCR) and kept in-frame beta chains. Rows matching on CDR3 protein sequence are summarized as one entry with the most common DNA and genes. Recorded for this sample are about 830,000 distinct CDR3 sequences; about 59% of them occurred a single time. The top ten hold 25% to 30% of the sample. The sequenced sample consisted of blood. The receptors derive from a man aged 25 to 40 in good health.

Details on this clonotype: Just one base apart from a much larger clone, this may be a read error. CDR3 in amino acids: CSARDVGRAGAEAQYF. Written as DNA, the CDR3 is TGCAGTGCTAGAGATGTGGGTCGAGCGGGGGCGGAGGCCCAGTACTTC. V and J are TRBV20-1 and TRBJ2-5; 8 bases agree with TRBD2. Germline CDR1 and CDR2: DFQATT and SNEGSKA (reference sequence). CDR3 size: 16 residues. V gave up 0 bases and J gave up 9 bases; unmatched junction bases: 15.

Concerning this clonotype itself: A junction end diverges from the germline sequence, so it may reflect a read error. The V gene is TRBV6-2 or TRBV6-3, the J gene TRBJ1-5; no reliable D call. Germline V gives CDR1 MNHEY, CDR2 SVGEGT. This CDR3 has 15 residues. The CDR3 DNA is TGTGCCAGCAGTTTTCAGGAAGATAGCAATCGGCCCCAGCATTTT. It codes for CASSFQEDSNRPQHF.

V and J are TRBV6-2 or TRBV6-3 and TRBJ2-3; D may be TRBD2 (6 bases). V lost 0 bases and J 2 bases, leaving 9 bases between the germline ends. The CDR3 has 15 residues. Germline CDR1 reads MNHEY; CDR2 reads SVGEGT. The chain's CDR3 is CASSYSTRDTDTQYF. DNA of the CDR3: TGTGCCAGCAGTTACTCGACTAGGGACACAGATACGCAGTATTTT.

This clonotype appeared once. This rearrangement joins TRBV5-1 to TRBJ2-3; TRBD1 aligns across 9 bases. This CDR3 contains 16 residues. Germline lookup yields CDR1 SGHRS and CDR2 YFSETQ. The trim removed 3 bases at V and 2 bases at J, leaving 7 bases unmatched. CDR3 loop: CASSSQGASYTDTQYF. In DNA form, the CDR3 reads TGCGCCAGCAGCTCACAGGGGGCGTCCTACACAGATACGCAGTATTTT.

The rearrangement links TRBV5-1 to TRBJ1-1; tentative D call: TRBD1 (5 bases). Trimming removed 4 bases at V and 1 base at J, with 14 bases between. The CDR3 sequence is 15 residues long. Per germline, CDR1 SGHRS and CDR2 YFSETQ. For the CDR3, the DNA is TGCGCCAGCAGCCCTTTGGGGACGGAGAACACTGAAGCTTTCTTT. This encodes CASSPLGTENTEAFF.

This chain connects TRBV12-3 or TRBV12-4 to TRBJ2-2; 8 positions match TRBD1. The junction had 6 bases not matched to a gene; V was cut back by 6 bases and J by 0 bases. There are 16 residues in the CDR3. As DNA, the CDR3 is TGTGCCAGCAGGGACCCACAGGGGGCGAACACCGGGGAGCTGTTTTTT. Protein: CASRDPQGANTGELFF.

This clonotype turned up a few times. This chain links TRBV12-3 or TRBV12-4 with TRBJ2-1; D could derive from TRBD1 or TRBD2 (5 bases each). CDR3 length equals 12 residues. Trimming removed 5 bases from V and 9 bases from J, with 11 bases in between. The CDR3 coding sequence is TGTGCCAGCAGTCCTCGGGGCCGTGAGCAGTTCTTC. Its protein is CASSPRGREQFF.

The rearrangement joins TRBV30 to TRBJ1-6; no definite D call. Germline-derived CDR1 and CDR2 are GTSNPN and SVGIG (reference sequence). The V and J ends lost 1 base and 9 bases respectively, with 13 bases between them. The CDR3 has 14 residues. Here the CDR3 DNA reads TGTGCCTGGAGTGGATCCGGATTTGGTTCACCCCTCCACTTT. Residues: CAWSGSGFGSPLHF.

The rearrangement links TRBV20-1 to TRBJ2-4; D unclear. Matching the DNA end better, TRBJ2-7 makes the J call doubtful. The CDR3 runs 13 residues. Germline loops: CDR1 DFQATT, CDR2 SNEGSKA (reference sequence). The DNA of the CDR3 is TGCAGTGCTAGGCCAGCGACATACTACGAGCAGTACTTC. It yields the protein CSARPATYYEQYF.

This clonotype has more than one count but fewer than ten. This chain connects TRBV13 to TRBJ2-1; 12 bases fit TRBD2. The CDR3 sequence is 16 residues long. The germline CDR1 and CDR2 sequences are PRHDT and FYEKMQ (reference sequence). J was trimmed by 4 bases and V by 4 bases; bases with no gene match: 5. Here the CDR3 DNA reads TGTGCCAGCAGCTCTTCTAGCGGGGGGGCGTACAATGAGCAGTTCTTC. This encodes CASSSSSGGAYNEQFF. The variable domain in full, with the rest retrieved from reference TRBV13 and TRBJ2-1, is AAGVIQSPRHLIKEKRETATLKCYPIPRHDTVYWYQQGPGQDPQFLISFYEKMQSDKGSIPDRFSAQQFSDYHSELNMSSLELGDSALYFCASSSSSGGAYNEQFFGPGTRLTVL.

The J gene is TRBJ2-1, the V gene TRBV6-4, with D perhaps TRBD1 or TRBD2 (5 bases each). Germline assignment: CDR1 MRHNA and CDR2 SNTAGT. V was pared by 0 bases and J by 5 bases, with 11 bases between. This CDR3 is built from 15 residues. CDR3 residues: CASSDSGDPHNEQFF. The CDR3 DNA reads TGTGCCAGCAGTGACTCAGGGGACCCACACAATGAGCAGTTCTTC.

The chain joins TRBV4-1 to TRBJ2-5; 8 positions agree with TRBD1. Germline lookup yields CDR1 MGHRA and CDR2 YSYEKL. CDR3 size: 15 residues. Trimming at V came to 0 bases and at J to 4 bases, leaving 4 bases not matched to a gene. The CDR3 coding sequence is TGCGCCAGCAGCCAAGAGGAAACAGGGGGAGAGACCCAGTACTTC. This translates into CASSQEETGGETQYF.

This clonotype appeared once. This chain joins TRBV7-2 and TRBJ2-5; D might be TRBD2 (5 bases). This CDR3 region has 14 residues. CDR1 SGHTA and CDR2 FQGNSA come from the germline V gene. V was cut by 1 base and J by 5 bases, with 11 bases left in between. The CDR3 spells CASSLDLAWETQYF. CDR3 coding DNA: TGTGCCAGCAGCTTAGATCTAGCATGGGAGACCCAGTACTTC.

The rearrangement uses TRBV20-1 and TRBJ1-1, with D maybe TRBD1 (6 bases). V was clipped by 6 bases and J by 2 bases, with 13 bases between them. This CDR3 is built from 13 residues. Germline CDR1 and CDR2: DFQATT and SNEGSKA (reference sequence). This CDR3 reads CSAPRTANTEAFF. CDR3 bases: TGCAGTGCACCCCGGACAGCAAACACTGAAGCTTTCTTT.

The chain recombines TRBV12-3 or TRBV12-4 with TRBJ2-1, with TRBD2 matching 9 bases. TRBJ2-7 explains the end of the DNA better; the J call may be wrong. This CDR3 contains 15 residues. The CDR3 DNA is TGTGCCAGCAGTTTAAGGTCTAGCGGGGCCTACGAGCAGTACTTC. It yields the protein CASSLRSSGAYEQYF.

The chain is built from TRBV9 and TRBJ1-6, with 8 nucleotides matching TRBD1. The germline CDR1 and CDR2 sequences are SGDLS and YYNGEE. J was trimmed by 10 bases and V by 4 bases; bases with no gene match: 7. This CDR3 region has 14 residues. The CDR3 spells CASSIQGAGSPLHF. CDR3 sequence (DNA): TGTGCCAGCAGCATCCAGGGGGCCGGCTCACCCCTCCACTTT.

The chain recombines TRBV20-1 with TRBJ1-2, with 9 bases that match TRBD1. The CDR3 loop spans 14 amino acids. With 8 bases clipped from V and 2 bases from J, the junction kept 9 bases outside the gene matches. CDR1 is DFQATT and CDR2 is SNEGSKA in the germline V gene (reference sequence). The CDR3, as DNA: TGCAGTTTTCGACTGGACAGGGGCAACTATGGCTACACCTTC. Translating it yields CSFRLDRGNYGYTF.

The table lists this clonotype with a few counts. The DNA of the CDR3 is TGTGCCACCAGCAGAGAGGGTGTAGCCAAAAACATTCAGTACTTC. Translation: CATSREGVAKNIQYF. The chain uses TRBV15 and TRBJ2-4; D gene unclear. CDR1 and CDR2 from the germline V gene are LNHNV and YYDKDF (reference sequence). V lost 0 bases to trimming and J lost 0 bases, with 6 bases between them. The CDR3 covers 15 residues.

This rearrangement joins TRBV7-9 to TRBJ1-6; perhaps TRBD1 as D (5 bases). This CDR3 has 16 amino acids. Per germline, CDR1 SEHNR and CDR2 FQNEAQ (reference sequence). Trimming took off 0 bases at V and 10 bases at J, with 16 bases between the two ends. CDR3 loop: CASSLAGRDMGSPLHF. DNA for the CDR3: TGTGCCAGCAGCTTAGCGGGCAGGGATATGGGCTCACCCCTCCACTTT.

This clonotype appeared a few times. The chain carries TRBV20-1 and TRBJ1-2, with TRBD1 as a possible D gene (5 bases). CDR3 length: 13 amino acids. The germline V and J ends were trimmed by 6 bases and 4 bases, with 15 bases remaining between them. Germline V lookup: CDR1 DFQATT, CDR2 SNEGSKA (reference sequence). Here the CDR3 reads CSAQPGESYGYTF. DNA of the CDR3: TGCAGTGCCCAGCCGGGGGAGTCCTATGGCTACACCTTC.

V is TRBV7-2 and J is TRBJ2-1, with 7 nucleotides matching TRBD2. V shed 2 bases, J shed 3 bases, and the junction held 10 bases outside the gene matches. Germline V gene data show CDR1 as SGHTA and CDR2 as FQGNSA. This CDR3 region has 17 residues. The DNA of the CDR3 is TGTGCCAGCAGCTTAAGTAGCGGGCGTATGAACTACAATGAGCAGTTCTTC. Translated: CASSLSSGRMNYNEQFF.

The CDR3 loop reads CSAPTGASLSKNIQYF. The CDR3 bases are TGCAGTGCGCCTACAGGGGCCTCCCTCTCCAAAAACATTCAGTACTTC. The chain combines TRBV20-1 with TRBJ2-4; 7 bases are shared with TRBD1. V lost 6 bases to trimming and J lost 2 bases; unmatched junction nucleotides: 13. CDR1 DFQATT and CDR2 SNEGSKA come from the germline V gene (reference sequence). The CDR3 has 16 amino acids.

This sequence joins TRBV18 and TRBJ1-2, with TRBD1 matching over 8 bases. The V segment lost 3 bases and the J segment 3 bases; nucleotides outside the gene matches: 3. From germline, CDR1 is KGHSH and CDR2 LQKENI. CDR3 length: 14 residues. Here the CDR3 reads CASSPGQGYYGYTF. As DNA, the CDR3 is TGTGCCAGCTCACCCGGACAGGGCTACTATGGCTACACCTTC.

This rearrangement joins TRBV4-3 to TRBJ2-3; 11 bases map to TRBD2. The J segment lost 3 bases and the V segment lost 1 base, leaving 3 bases of the junction unmatched. The CDR3 is 16 residues long. Germline-derived CDR1 and CDR2 are LGHNA and YSLEER. The CDR3 DNA follows: TGCGCCAGCAGCCAAGTACCTAGCGGGGGGACAGATACGCAGTATTTT. Protein sequence: CASSQVPSGGTDTQYF.